This T cell receptor (beta chain) was obtained from a study of T cells after yellow fever vaccination. Findings of the study overall: Clones that expanded after primary vaccination mostly reappeared after the booster (around 96% CD4, 88% CD8).

TCRdb recomputed calls from the 5' RACE reads with MiXCR, one row per CDR3 protein. The repertoire includes about 340,000 distinct CDR3 sequences, roughly 4% of them detected once, and 20% to 30% sits in the top ten. The CDR3 is 14 amino acids. V was clipped by 5 bases and J by 4 bases, with 14 bases between them. In germline, CDR1 is SGHAT, CDR2 FQDESV (reference sequence). This clonotype has a count of ten or more. Its specificity is not known. The source was PBMCs, collected 5 days after the yellow fever booster vaccination. V is TRBV11-1 and J is TRBJ1-1, with a possible D match to TRBD1 (6 bases). The sequence came from a man younger than 30 who received the YFV17D yellow fever vaccine. CDR3 coding DNA: TGTGCCAGCAGCAGACAGGTTGTGGGCACTGAAGCTTTCTTT. Protein: CASSRQVVGTEAFF. The full variable domain, completed using reference TRBV11-1 and TRBJ1-1, is EAEVAQSPRYKITEKSQAVAFWCDPISGHATLYWYRQILGQGPELLVQFQDESVVDDSQLPKDRFSAERLKGVDSTLKIQPAELGDSAMYLCASSRQVVGTEAFFGQGTRLTVV.